Listed below are T cell receptor beta chains from one sample, sequenced in a study of blood T cell repertoires in COVID-19. This table comes from immunoSEQ multiplex PCR, and its TCRdb copy is limited to in-frame clones, with some not included. The data hold roughly 220,000 clones, with 80% to 90% observed a single time. Material for sequencing was PBMCs or T cells enriched from blood (not recorded which). These receptors originate from a woman aged 45 to 65 with acute COVID-19. CDR3s leave out the opening cysteine and the closing phenylalanine or tryptophan.

TRBJ1-2 | TRBV5-1 | ASSASRTGVWDDGYT
TRBJ2-4 | TRBV5-1 | ASSLPGADIQY
TRBJ2-2 | TRBV9 | ASSVARGEGAPTGELF
TRBJ2-1 | TRBV11-2 | ASSRLAGDRHEQF
TRBJ1-5 | TRBV6-2/TRBV6-3 | ASSPPGGGQPQH
TRBJ2-1 | TRBV27 | ASSASLAGGYGEQF
TRBJ2-7 | TRBV14 | ASSQLLGGYEQY
TRBJ1-2 | TRBV9 | ASSKQGGLYGYT
TRBJ1-1 | TRBV13 | ASSLGADMMAF
TRBJ2-7 | TRBV4-3 | ASSLTLTGQSDEQY
TRBJ2-5 | TRBV5-1 | ASSPGDSGPGQETQY
TRBJ1-6 | TRBV23-1 | ASSQSYRSVSSPLH
TRBJ2-1 | TRBV19 | ASSHLAGGFNEQF
TRBJ1-1 | TRBV2 | ATAGSMTNTEAF
TRBJ1-1 | TRBV7-2 | ASSLGQGQVVGAF
TRBJ2-7 | TRBV4-2 | ASSPGLAEYEQY
TRBJ2-3 | TRBV18 | ASSPRLADPTDTQY
TRBJ2-5 | TRBV5-6 | ASSSSQREETQY
TRBJ1-2 | TRBV6-5 | ASSSLGIGKNYGYT
TRBJ1-2 | TRBV6-5 | ASKVDSFYGYT
TRBJ2-2 | TRBV7-2 | ASSLGPNPNTGELF
TRBJ2-6 | TRBV5-6 | ASSFLGLASRGANVLT
TRBJ2-7 | TRBV6-2/TRBV6-3 | ASSRSRTGTYEQY
TRBJ2-3 | TRBV6-6 | ASRVSGRGDTQY
TRBJ2-4 | TRBV7-9 | ASSFGGERNIQY
TRBJ2-7 | TRBV5-4 | ASSFGGSYEQY
TRBJ1-5 | TRBV28 | ASSHRRQGTNQPQH
TRBJ1-4 | TRBV15 | ATSKPGQAAEREKLF
TRBJ2-5 | TRBV4-2 | ASSQDWGTSGSETQY
TRBJ2-7 | TRBV28 | ASRAHGSSYEQY
TRBJ1-2 | TRBV30 | AWSVLGQVYGYT
TRBJ2-7 | TRBV28 | ASSFHDRVSAPGQPSYEQY
TRBJ2-1 | TRBV19 | ASKVAGMVGEQF
TRBJ2-3 | TRBV9 | ASSHPGRGRLIDTQY
TRBJ2-1 | TRBV7-9 | ASPRGGEGINEQF
TRBJ2-7 | TRBV7-2 | ASRGSSTDQY
TRBJ2-5 | TRBV5-4 | ASSRTGDGETQY
TRBJ2-2 | TRBV28 | ASSPTGHSNTGELF
TRBJ1-1 | TRBV19 | ASSIDGGQRRAF
TRBJ1-2 | TRBV28 | ASKVEPGGYT
TRBJ1-5 | TRBV24-1 | ATSGPSGHKSSQPQH
TRBJ2-7 | TRBV7-6 | ASSLGGTSGYEQY
TRBJ2-6 | TRBV2 | ASRAGGAAPSGANVLT
TRBJ2-7 | TRBV27 | ASSLYPPTGTDTYEQY
TRBJ2-1 | TRBV4-2 | ASSPQGREASYNEQF
TRBJ1-1 | TRBV5-6 | ASSRDRGRVGTEAF
TRBJ2-3 | TRBV7-2 | ASSQPPRTDTQY
TRBJ1-4 | TRBV7-2 | ASSPQTGVLEKLF
TRBJ2-1 | TRBV24-1 | ATSDSVGQVWDEQF
TRBJ2-1 | TRBV19 | ASSVVRTSGHNEQF